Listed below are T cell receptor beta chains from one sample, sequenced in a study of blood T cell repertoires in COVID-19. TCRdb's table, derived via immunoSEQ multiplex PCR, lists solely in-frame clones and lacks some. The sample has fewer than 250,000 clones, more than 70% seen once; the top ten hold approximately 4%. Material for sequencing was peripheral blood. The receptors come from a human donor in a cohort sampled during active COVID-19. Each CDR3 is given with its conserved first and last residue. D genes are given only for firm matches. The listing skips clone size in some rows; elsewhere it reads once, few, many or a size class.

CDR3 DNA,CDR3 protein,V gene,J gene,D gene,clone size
TGTGCCAGCAGTTCGAGGGGGATTGATGGCTACACCTTC,CASSSRGIDGYTF,TRBV12-3/TRBV12-4,TRBJ1-2,NA,NA
TGTGCCAGCAGCCGCGGGACAGGGGGCTCCGAGCAGTACTTC,CASSRGTGGSEQYF,TRBV4-2,TRBJ2-7,TRBD1,NA
TGTGCCAGTAGAAGAGGCCAGCCGGAAGACATTCAGTACTTC,CASRRGQPEDIQYF,TRBV19,TRBJ2-4,NA,NA
TGCGCCAGCAGCCAAGCGCCGCAGAGGACCTATAATTCACCCCTCCACTTT,CASSQAPQRTYNSPLHF,TRBV4-1,TRBJ1-6,NA,NA
TGTGCCAGCAGCTTAGGAGCGGGATCTGATACGCAGTATTTT,CASSLGAGSDTQYF,TRBV11-3,TRBJ2-3,TRBD2,NA
TGCGCCAGCAGCTTAAGCGGGAGGGGGATGGATGAGCAGTTCTTC,CASSLSGRGMDEQFF,TRBV5-1,TRBJ2-1,TRBD2,NA
TGCGCCAGCAGCCCTCCTAGCGGGAGGATCTCCGAGCAGTACTTC,CASSPPSGRISEQYF,TRBV5-1,TRBJ2-7,TRBD2,NA
TGTGCCAGCACCCTACAGGGGAACACCGGGGAGCTGTTTTTT,CASTLQGNTGELFF,TRBV5-4,TRBJ2-2,NA,NA
TGTGCCAGCAGTTTATTTTGGGCTAGCGGGAGCACAGATACGCAGTATTTT,CASSLFWASGSTDTQYF,TRBV27,TRBJ2-3,TRBD2,NA
TGTGCCAGCAGTTACTTACGAGGTGTTAACTATGGCTACACCTTC,CASSYLRGVNYGYTF,TRBV6-6,TRBJ1-2,NA,NA
TGTGCCAGTCAAGGACAGTCGAATCAGCCCCAGCATTTT,CASQGQSNQPQHF,TRBV2,TRBJ1-5,NA,few
TGCAGCGTTGTTGTGGGGCAAATCACTGAAGCTTTCTTT,CSVVVGQITEAFF,TRBV29-1,TRBJ1-1,NA,NA
TGTGCCAGTAACCGGGACAGGGGAACGTCAGATACGCAGTATTTT,CASNRDRGTSDTQYF,TRBV19,TRBJ2-3,TRBD1,NA
TGTGCCAGCTCACCAAACAGGGACACTGAAGCTTTCTTT,CASSPNRDTEAFF,TRBV18,TRBJ1-1,NA,NA
TGTGCCAGCAGCGTAGCGGGTGACGCTACCAATGAGCAGTTCTTC,CASSVAGDATNEQFF,TRBV9,TRBJ2-1,NA,NA
TGTGCCAGCAGTTACAGGGCGTCGAGCTCCTACAATGAGCAGTTCTTC,CASSYRASSSYNEQFF,TRBV2,TRBJ2-1,NA,NA
TGTGCCAGCAGTCCCCTGGGACGTGGGGGGAGCTCCTACGAGCAGTACTTC,CASSPLGRGGSSYEQYF,TRBV2,TRBJ2-7,NA,NA
TGTGCCAGCAGCCCAACAGGGGCTCAAGAAAAACTGTTTTTT,CASSPTGAQEKLFF,TRBV5-4,TRBJ1-4,TRBD1,NA
TGTGCCAGCTCACCAACCGGAACAGGGGGCAATCAGCCCCAGCATTTT,CASSPTGTGGNQPQHF,TRBV18,TRBJ1-5,TRBD1,NA
TGTGCCACCAGTGTTAAGCGGGAGGAATATGGCTATGAGCAGTTCTTC,CATSVKREEYGYEQFF,TRBV24-1,TRBJ2-1,TRBD2,NA
TGTGCCAGCAGTCAAGGGAGTTACACAAGCACAGATACGCAGTATTTT,CASSQGSYTSTDTQYF,TRBV6-1,TRBJ2-3,NA,once
TGTGCCACCAAGTCGAGAGTCACAGATACGCAGTATTTT,CATKSRVTDTQYF,TRBV15,TRBJ2-3,NA,NA
TGTGCCAGCAGCCGGTCAAGACAGGGGGCTGGCGAGCAGTACTTC,CASSRSRQGAGEQYF,TRBV28,TRBJ2-7,TRBD1,once
TGTGCCATCAGTGAGTCGAATTTAGATCAGCCCCAGCATTTT,CAISESNLDQPQHF,TRBV10-3,TRBJ1-5,NA,NA
TGTGCCACCAGTGATTTACAGGGGGACACCGGGGAGCTGTTTTTT,CATSDLQGDTGELFF,TRBV24-1,TRBJ2-2,TRBD1,NA
TGTGCCTGGAGTGGGGACAGGAGTGAAAAACTGTTTTTT,CAWSGDRSEKLFF,TRBV30,TRBJ1-4,TRBD1,NA
TGTGCCAGCTCACCATTAAGGGGGTCAGGCGAGCAGTACTTC,CASSPLRGSGEQYF,TRBV18,TRBJ2-7,NA,NA
TGTGCCAGCAGTTTAGCGGGGCGAAGCACAGATACGCAGTATTTT,CASSLAGRSTDTQYF,TRBV28,TRBJ2-3,NA,NA
TGTGCCAGCAGCTTACTTAACACTGAAGCTTTCTTT,CASSLLNTEAFF,TRBV5-4,TRBJ1-1,NA,NA
TGTGCCAGTAGTATAGGCAGTGCAGGTCCGAACGAGCAGTACTTC,CASSIGSAGPNEQYF,TRBV19,TRBJ2-7,NA,NA
TGCAGCGTTGTAATAGCGGGAGGGTACGAGCAGTACTTC,CSVVIAGGYEQYF,TRBV29-1,TRBJ2-7,TRBD2,NA
TGTGCCAGCACACTCCGAGCTCTCCTTGGTTACAATGAGCAGTTCTTC,CASTLRALLGYNEQFF,TRBV7-9,TRBJ2-1,NA,NA
TGTGCCAGCAGCTCCTTCAGGACAGGCTACGAGCAGTACTTC,CASSSFRTGYEQYF,TRBV11-2,TRBJ2-7,TRBD1,NA
TGTGCCAGCAGCCCGATGTGGTCAGGGTCGGGCTACGAGCAGTACTTC,CASSPMWSGSGYEQYF,TRBV5-5,TRBJ2-7,NA,NA
TGTGCCAGCAGTAACAGGAGGAACACTGAAGCTTTCTTT,CASSNRRNTEAFF,TRBV12-3/TRBV12-4,TRBJ1-1,NA,NA
TGTGCCAGTAGTCATCGACTAGCGGGGGGGATGTACCAAGAGACCCAGTACTTC,CASSHRLAGGMYQETQYF,TRBV19,TRBJ2-5,TRBD2,NA
TGTGCCAGTAGTATGATACAGCGTCGGACAGGAGACTACGAGCAGTACTTC,CASSMIQRRTGDYEQYF,TRBV19,TRBJ2-7,TRBD1,NA
TGCGCCAGCAGCTTTCGGTCCACTAGCGGGCCTTACCAAGAGACCCAGTACTTC,CASSFRSTSGPYQETQYF,TRBV5-1,TRBJ2-5,TRBD2,NA
TGTGCCAGCAGCTTAGGGGGTGGGGCCTACAATGAGCAGTTCTTC,CASSLGGGAYNEQFF,TRBV5-4,TRBJ2-1,NA,NA
TGTGCCAGCAGCCTACTAGCGGGAGGGGGGCAGAATGAGCAGTTCTTC,CASSLLAGGGQNEQFF,TRBV5-4,TRBJ2-1,TRBD2,NA
TGTGCCATCAGTCATGGGGCAGGGTCAAACACTGAAGCTTTCTTT,CAISHGAGSNTEAFF,TRBV10-3,TRBJ1-1,NA,once
TGTGCCAGCAGCTTAGGAGTGGCGGGGGGCAGGGTTAGCAATCAGCCCCAGCATTTT,CASSLGVAGGRVSNQPQHF,TRBV7-8,TRBJ1-5,NA,NA
TGTGCCAGCAGTGAACGGGGGGGGTTCAGCAATCAGCCCCAGCATTTT,CASSERGGFSNQPQHF,TRBV6-1,TRBJ1-5,NA,NA
TGTGCCAGCAGTTTCAGTAAAAACATTCAGTACTTC,CASSFSKNIQYF,TRBV6-5,TRBJ2-4,NA,NA
TGTGCCAGCTCACTGGGAGCGGGGGTCACAGATACGCAGTATTTT,CASSLGAGVTDTQYF,TRBV18,TRBJ2-3,TRBD2,NA
TGTGCCAGCTCACGGGGAGGAGGAACGCAGCCCCAGCATTTT,CASSRGGGTQPQHF,TRBV18,TRBJ1-5,NA,NA
TGTGCCAGCAGTAATGAGGGCTTTAACACCATATATTTT,CASSNEGFNTIYF,TRBV12-3/TRBV12-4,TRBJ1-3,NA,NA
TGTGCCAGCAGCTTGGGAGTAGCGGGAGGTACCCAAGAGACCCAGTACTTC,CASSLGVAGGTQETQYF,TRBV5-6,TRBJ2-5,TRBD2,NA
TGTGCCAGCAGCCGGAGGACAGGCGGTCGCTACACCTTC,CASSRRTGGRYTF,TRBV2,TRBJ1-2,TRBD1,few